The source of this T cell receptor beta chain is a study of T cell changes during pregnancy in multiple sclerosis (dated 2019 in TCRdb). The study in broad terms: The study examined how the T cell repertoire changed over the course of pregnancy in women with multiple sclerosis.

Here V drops 3 bases and J drops 3 bases, and the junction holds 4 bases not matched to any gene. For CDR1 and CDR2, the germline V gene (reference sequence) lists LNHDA and SQIVND. Including the terminal cysteine and phenylalanine, the CDR3 comprises 15 residues. The kept DNA is CDR3 alone, 45 bases in frame from the first base. On this clone itself: Its antigen has not been determined. There are no base qualities to consult, and no much larger clone falls within one base.

Libraries came from the immunoSEQ multiplex PCR assay. This is the immuneACCESS table as TCRdb keeps it, with only in-frame sequences that have V and J called. A part of the clones is gone; compared with another copy, unresolved V genes explain less than half, and the rest is unexplained. This sample holds roughly 39,000 clones; around 94% were observed only once. The ten largest account for roughly 0.72% of the sample. The sample in question was CD4+ T cells from peripheral blood mononuclear cells, obtained before pregnancy. The receptor was isolated from a female donor with multiple sclerosis, enrolled in a pregnancy study. Recombination joined TRBV19 with TRBJ2-3; TRBD2 aligns with 9 central bases. For the CDR3, the sequence is CASSIRGRGTDTQYF. The DNA sequence follows: TGTGCCAGTAGTATCCGCGGGAGGGGAACAGATACGCAGTATTTT.